This T cell receptor (beta chain) was identified in a study of OX40 agonist ivuxolimab in advanced cancers. About the study as a whole: The costimulatory receptor OX40 (CD134) was targeted by ivuxolimab, a fully human IgG2 agonistic monoclonal antibody. Intravenous ivuxolimab was administered to patients every 2 weeks at six dose levels: 0.01, 0.1, 0.3, 1.5, 3 and 10 mg/kg. Of the roughly 51 dose-escalation patients, hepatocellular carcinoma was present in 19, melanoma in roughly 15, renal cell carcinoma in 9 and head and neck cancer in 9. A male proportion of around 80% and a mean age of 60 years, ranging from about 20 to 85, were recorded for the dose-escalation cohort. Prior anti-PD-1, anti-PD-L1 or anti-CTLA-4 therapy was permitted, and checkpoint inhibitors had been received by about 37% of dose-escalation patients. Partial responses occurred in three dose-escalation patients: two with cutaneous melanoma and one with hepatocellular carcinoma. The purpose of peripheral TCRbeta sequencing was to test whether ivuxolimab changed TCR sequence diversity and led to clonal T-cell expansion. The paper describes the monotherapy dose-escalation part (N = 52 patients) of the phase I trial of ivuxolimab.

A word on this clone: What antigen it recognizes has not been identified. Nothing much larger sits one base from this clone, and base qualities are not available.

Patients with a history of autoimmune disease or receiving systemic immunosuppression were excluded from the trial. Peripheral blood for TCR sequencing was collected from all dose cohorts at baseline, on cycle 4 day 1, and on cycle 7 day 1. Samples were obtained from an open-label, multicenter, first-in-human phase I dose-escalation trial of ivuxolimab. Adults with locally advanced or metastatic head and neck squamous cell, hepatocellular, melanoma or renal cell carcinoma were enrolled in the trial. Before TCR sequencing, CD4+ T cells and CD8+ T cells were sorted from peripheral blood as separate populations. Sequences LGHNA (CDR1) and YSLEER (CDR2) are obtained from the germline V gene. V is pared back by 0 bases and J by 5 bases, with 14 bases lying between the germline termini. From cysteine to phenylalanine, the CDR3 is 16 amino acids long. Just the 48-base CDR3 DNA is kept, in frame starting at base 1.

For sequencing of the TCRbeta CDR3 region, genomic DNA was extracted from the sorted cells. The immunoSEQ Assay was used for sequencing of TCRbeta CDR3 regions. In TCRdb, the immuneACCESS table is reduced to in-frame sequences with V and J assigned. These tables do not hold every clone; where another copy was compared, an unresolved V gene accounts for under half, and the others remain unexplained. In this sample the table shows some 40,000 clones, about 90% of which occur a single time. Over 12% of the sample goes to the ten largest clones. On the study overall, not on this receptor specifically: After ivuxolimab, more expanded clones were found on average in CD8+ T cells than in CD4+ T cells. Low levels of normalized T-cell clonal expansion were also shown by some nonresponding patients. Which antigens the clonally expanded peripheral T cells were specific for was not determined. In the 0.1-3.0 mg/kg groups, partial responders had among the lowest normalized peripheral clonal expansion, particularly in CD8+ T cells. At doses from 0.1 to 3.0 mg/kg, clonal expansion was seen in both CD4+ and CD8+ blood T cells between baseline and week 6.

Sequencing used CD4+ or CD8+ T cells sorted from blood, obtained in a trial of the OX40 agonist ivuxolimab. The sequence was obtained from an adult with an advanced solid tumor such as melanoma, head and neck, liver or kidney cancer. The chain was built from TRBV4-3 and TRBJ2-1, with the D gene tentatively TRBD1 or TRBD2, based on 5 matching bases in each. CDR3 loop: CASSQEGAGGHNEQFF. The nucleotides read TGCGCCAGCAGCCAAGAAGGGGCTGGAGGACACAATGAGCAGTTCTTC.